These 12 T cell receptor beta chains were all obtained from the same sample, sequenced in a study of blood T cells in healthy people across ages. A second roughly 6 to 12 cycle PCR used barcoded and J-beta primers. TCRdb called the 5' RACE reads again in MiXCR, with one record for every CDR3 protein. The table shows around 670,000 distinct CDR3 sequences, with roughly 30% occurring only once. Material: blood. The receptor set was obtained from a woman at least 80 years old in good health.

CDR3 loop: CSANDRDEKLFF. Written as DNA, the CDR3 is TGCAGTGCCAATGACAGGGATGAAAAACTGTTTTTT. The chain employs TRBV20-1 and TRBJ1-4, with TRBD1 matching 7 bases. The ends lost 6 bases at V and 6 bases at J; junction bases unmatched: 4. Germline CDR1 reads DFQATT; CDR2 reads SNEGSKA (reference sequence). There are 12 residues in the CDR3.

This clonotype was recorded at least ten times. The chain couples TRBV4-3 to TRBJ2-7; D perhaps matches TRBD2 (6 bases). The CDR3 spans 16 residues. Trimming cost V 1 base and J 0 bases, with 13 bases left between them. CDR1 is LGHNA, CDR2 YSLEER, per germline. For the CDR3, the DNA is TGCGCCAGCAGCCAAGTGGTGGGGGGAAGCTCCTACGAGCAGTACTTC. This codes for CASSQVVGGSSYEQYF.

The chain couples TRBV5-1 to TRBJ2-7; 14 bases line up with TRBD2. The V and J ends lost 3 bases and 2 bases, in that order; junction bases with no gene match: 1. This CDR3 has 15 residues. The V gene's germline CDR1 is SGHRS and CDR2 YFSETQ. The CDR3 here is CASSWGLAGAYEQYF. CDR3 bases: TGCGCCAGCAGCTGGGGACTAGCGGGAGCCTACGAGCAGTACTTC.

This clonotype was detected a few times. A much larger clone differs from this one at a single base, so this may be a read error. The CDR3 spells CASSELTGTGTQYF. CDR3 bases: TGTGCCAGCAGCGAGCTGACAGGCACAGGTACGCAGTATTTT. This sequence joins TRBV9 and TRBJ2-3; maybe TRBD1 (6 bases). The CDR3 loop spans 14 amino acids. CDR1 and CDR2 from the germline V gene are SGDLS and YYNGEE.

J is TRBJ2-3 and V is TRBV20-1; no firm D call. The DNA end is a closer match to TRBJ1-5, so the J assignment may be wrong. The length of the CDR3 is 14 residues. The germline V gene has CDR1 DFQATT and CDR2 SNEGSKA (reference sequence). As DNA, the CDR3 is TGCAGTGCTAGAGATTATCGTGGAGGCGAGCCCCAGCATTTT. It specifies CSARDYRGGEPQHF.

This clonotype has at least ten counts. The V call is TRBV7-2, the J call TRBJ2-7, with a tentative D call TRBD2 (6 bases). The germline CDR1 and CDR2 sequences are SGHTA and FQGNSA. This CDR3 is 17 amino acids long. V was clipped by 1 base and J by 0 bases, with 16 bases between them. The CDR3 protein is CASSLDGRGANSYEQYF. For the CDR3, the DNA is TGTGCCAGCAGCTTAGATGGGCGGGGTGCTAACTCCTACGAGCAGTACTTC.

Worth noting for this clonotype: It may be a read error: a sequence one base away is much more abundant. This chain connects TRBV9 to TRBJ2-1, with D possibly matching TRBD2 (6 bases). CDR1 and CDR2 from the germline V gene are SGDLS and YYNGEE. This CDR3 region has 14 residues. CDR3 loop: CASGVVGLYNEQFF. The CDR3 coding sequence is TGTGCCAGCGGCGTAGTTGGACTATATAATGAGCAGTTCTTC. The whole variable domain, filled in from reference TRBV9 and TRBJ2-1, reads DSGVTQTPKHLITATGQRVTLRCSPRSGDLSVYWYQQSLDQGLQFLIQYYNGEERAKGNILERFSAQQFPDLHSELNLSSLELGDSALYFCASGVVGLYNEQFFGPGTRLTVL.

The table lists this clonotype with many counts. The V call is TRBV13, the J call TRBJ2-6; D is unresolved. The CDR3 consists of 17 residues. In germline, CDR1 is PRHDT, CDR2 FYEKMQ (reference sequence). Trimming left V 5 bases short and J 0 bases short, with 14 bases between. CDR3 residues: CASSPRRAASGANVLTF. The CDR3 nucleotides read TGTGCCAGCAGCCCCCGCCGGGCGGCCTCTGGGGCCAACGTCCTGACTTTC.

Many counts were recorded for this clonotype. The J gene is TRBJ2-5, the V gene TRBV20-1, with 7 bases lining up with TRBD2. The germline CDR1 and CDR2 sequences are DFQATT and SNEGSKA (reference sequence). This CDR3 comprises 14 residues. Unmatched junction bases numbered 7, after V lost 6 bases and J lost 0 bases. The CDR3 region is CSAQRGVNQETQYF. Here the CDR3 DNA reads TGCAGTGCGCAACGGGGGGTCAACCAAGAGACCCAGTACTTC.

The CDR3 DNA follows: TGTGCCAGCACTAGAGACAGGGTAACGAACACTGAAGCTTTCTTT. Its protein product is CASTRDRVTNTEAFF. The genes are TRBV2 and TRBJ1-1, with 7 bases that match TRBD1. There are 15 residues in the CDR3. V dropped 7 bases and J dropped 1; count of bases not matched to a gene: 9. Germline-derived CDR1 and CDR2 are SNHLY and FYNNEI.

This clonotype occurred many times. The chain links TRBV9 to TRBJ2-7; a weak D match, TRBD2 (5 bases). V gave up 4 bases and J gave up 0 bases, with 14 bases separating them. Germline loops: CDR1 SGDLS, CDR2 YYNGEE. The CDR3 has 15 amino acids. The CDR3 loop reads CASSPSSARSYEQYF. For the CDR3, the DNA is TGTGCCAGCAGCCCTAGCTCAGCACGCTCCTACGAGCAGTACTTC.

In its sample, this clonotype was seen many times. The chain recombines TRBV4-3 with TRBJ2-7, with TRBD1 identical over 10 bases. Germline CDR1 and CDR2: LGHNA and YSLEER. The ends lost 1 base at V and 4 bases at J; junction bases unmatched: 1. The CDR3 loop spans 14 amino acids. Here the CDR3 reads CASSQGDRGYEQYF. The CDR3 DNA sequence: TGCGCCAGCAGCCAAGGGGACAGGGGTTACGAGCAGTACTTC.